This T cell receptor (beta chain) appears in the sequencing data of a study of blood T cell repertoires in COVID-19. V was clipped by 5 bases and J by 4 bases; unmatched bases: 0. From germline, CDR1 is SGHDT and CDR2 YYEEEE. This CDR3 is built from 13 residues. Produced via immunoSEQ multiplex PCR; TCRdb's table is partial and in-frame only. The table lists fewer than 90,000 clones, 76% of them singletons. Material for sequencing was peripheral blood. The sequence was collected from a man aged 55 to 70 with COVID-19, enrolled during active disease. The chain combines TRBV5-6 with TRBJ2-2; 9 nucleotides match TRBD1. Here the CDR3 reads CASRDRGTGELFF. The DNA for the CDR3 is TGTGCCAGCAGGGACAGGGGCACCGGGGAGCTGTTTTTT.